This record looks at one TCR beta chain sequence and its context. The antigen is unknown. The repertoire was sequenced with immunoSEQ multiplex PCR; TCRdb's copy has only in-frame clones and lacks some. The sample includes approximately 5,000 clones, more than 65% of them seen just once. The CDR3 has 12 residues. Germline V gives CDR1 MNHEY, CDR2 SVGAGI. J gave up 9 bases and V 6 bases, and 5 bases lay outside the gene matches. This entry comes from a study of CD8 T cell repertoires and HIV-1 epitope variants. Overall study: Tested: three Gag epitope families, Nef HW9 and YT9.

The rearrangement links TRBV6-5 to TRBJ2-1, with 7 bases fitting TRBD2. This clonotype was obtained from a male donor with HIV. Sample: cultured CD8+ T cells derived from PBMCs. The CDR3 protein is CASSLGGGEQFF. DNA for the CDR3: TGTGCCAGCAGCCTCGGCGGGGGTGAGCAGTTCTTC.